A selection of T cell receptor beta chains follows, all from one sample in a study of T-cell memory formation after mild COVID-19. Using its own MiXCR run on the 5' RACE reads, TCRdb lists one record per CDR3 protein. The repertoire includes around 340,000 distinct CDR3 sequences, 14% of them detected once, and around 22% sits in the top ten. Material for sequencing was PBMCs or a T cell subset sorted from them (not recorded which). These TCRs come from a man aged 18 to 35 who had mild COVID-19 (a few samples of this study predate the infection). Cell type and time point are not known. Each CDR3 is given with its conserved first and last residue. The order of the fields is D gene, V gene, clone size, J gene, CDR3 DNA, CDR3 protein. A D gene is named only where the DNA matches it firmly. Some rows have no size entry. The others give once, few or many, or a class for an expanded clone.

TRBD1,TRBV24-1,few,TRBJ2-1,TGTGCCACCAGTGATTCCGGGACAGGGTTGGATGAGCAGTTCTTC,CATSDSGTGLDEQFF
.,TRBV4-3,few,TRBJ1-4,TGCGCCAGCAGCCAAGATGGGCTTACAACTAATGAAAAACTGTTTTTT,CASSQDGLTTNEKLFF
TRBD2,TRBV7-9,.,TRBJ2-2,TGTGCCAGCAGCTCCCCAGGGCTAGCGGGGGAAACGGAGGACACCGGGGAGCTGTTTTTT,CASSSPGLAGETEDTGELFF
.,TRBV7-2,.,TRBJ1-5,TGTGCCAGCAGCTACGGGGGGGAGCAGCCCCAGCATTTT,CASSYGGEQPQHF
.,TRBV3-1,few,TRBJ2-2,TGTGCCAGCAGCGACAGGAGGGGTGACACCGGGGAGCTGTTTTTT,CASSDRRGDTGELFF
.,TRBV12-3/TRBV12-4,.,TRBJ1-6,TGTGCCAGCAGGAGTTCCCCGGCCTGGGATTCACCCCTCCACTTT,CASRSSPAWDSPLHF
TRBD1,TRBV20-1,.,TRBJ2-7,TGCAGTGCCCAAGACAGGGATGGGACCTACGAGCAGTACTTC,CSAQDRDGTYEQYF
.,TRBV6-6,.,TRBJ1-5,TGTGCCAGCAGTCGCCTAACGGGGAGCAATCAGCCCCAGCATTTT,CASSRLTGSNQPQHF
TRBD1,TRBV18,.,TRBJ1-4,TGTGCCAGCTCACCGACTGCCGGGACAGGGAGGGGAAAACTGTTTTTT,CASSPTAGTGRGKLFF
.,TRBV7-2,many,TRBJ2-3,TGTGCCAGCAGCTTAACGGAGGTCGCAGATACGCAGTATTTT,CASSLTEVADTQYF
.,TRBV28,many,TRBJ2-1,TGTGCCTCGGCTAGGGGCAATGAGCAGTTCTTC,CASARGNEQFF
.,TRBV5-1,.,TRBJ2-7,TGCGCCAGCAGCCCGGGCAGCGACAGCAACGAGCAGTACTTC,CASSPGSDSNEQYF
.,TRBV5-1,few,TRBJ1-2,TGCGCCAGCAGCTTGGTCGGCAGCTATGGCTACACCTTC,CASSLVGSYGYTF
.,TRBV2,few,TRBJ1-2,TGTGCCAGCAGTGATTCCGGCGCGAGTGGTGGCTACACCTTC,CASSDSGASGGYTF
.,TRBV7-9,.,TRBJ2-5,TGTGCCAGCAGTCAAACAGGGCTCGGGGAGACCCAGTACTTC,CASSQTGLGETQYF
.,TRBV7-6,many,TRBJ2-5,TGTGCCAGCAGCCCAGTGGGGTGGGAGACCCAGTACTTC,CASSPVGWETQYF
.,TRBV29-1,.,TRBJ1-2,TGCAGCGTTGAAGATCGTGGCAGGGTTAATGGCTACACCTTC,CSVEDRGRVNGYTF
TRBD2,TRBV20-1,few,TRBJ2-3,TGCAGTGCTAGGTCTAGCGGGGTCACAGATACGCAGTATTTT,CSARSSGVTDTQYF
.,TRBV7-9,.,TRBJ2-1,TGTGCCAGCAGCTTAGCGGATTGGGTGGTCTCCTACAATGAGCAGTTCTTC,CASSLADWVVSYNEQFF
.,TRBV5-1,many,TRBJ1-1,TGCGCCAGCAGCCCGACCCTCGGGAACACTGAAGCTTTCTTT,CASSPTLGNTEAFF
.,TRBV29-1,.,TRBJ1-5,TGCAGCGTTTCCGGGGGCGGGAATCAGCCCCAGCATTTT,CSVSGGGNQPQHF
TRBD1,TRBV28,.,TRBJ1-1,TGTGCCACCTGGGAGGGGGCTATAGCTGAAGCTTTCTTT,CATWEGAIAEAFF
.,TRBV4-1,.,TRBJ1-5,TGCGCCAGCAGCCACGTTAATCAGCCCCAGCATTTT,CASSHVNQPQHF
.,TRBV7-2,.,TRBJ2-7,TGTGCCAGCAATTCGGGGGCCATGCGCTACGAGCAGTACTTC,CASNSGAMRYEQYF
.,TRBV5-5,.,TRBJ2-3,TGTGCCAGCAGCTCGGGCTATGATACGCAGTATTTT,CASSSGYDTQYF
.,TRBV10-2,many,TRBJ2-1,TGCGCCGTACTCCGGGACAATTACAATGAGCAGTTCTTC,CAVLRDNYNEQFF
.,TRBV3-1,.,TRBJ1-4,TGTGCCAGCAGCCAAGACAACGGGTTTTGGGAAAAACTGTTTTTT,CASSQDNGFWEKLFF
.,TRBV4-1,.,TRBJ1-5,TGCGCCAGCAGCCAAGGGATCGGCAGGGGCGGGTCTCAGCCCCAGCATTTT,CASSQGIGRGGSQPQHF